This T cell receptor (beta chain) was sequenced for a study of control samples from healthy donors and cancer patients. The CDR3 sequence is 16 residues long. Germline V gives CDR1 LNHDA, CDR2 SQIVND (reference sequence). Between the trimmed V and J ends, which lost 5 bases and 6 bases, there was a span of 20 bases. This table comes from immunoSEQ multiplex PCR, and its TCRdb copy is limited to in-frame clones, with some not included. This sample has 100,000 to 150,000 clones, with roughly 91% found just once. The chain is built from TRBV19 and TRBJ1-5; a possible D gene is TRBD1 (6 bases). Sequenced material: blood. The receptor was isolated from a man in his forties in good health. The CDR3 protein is CASSPRVGGQGQPQHF. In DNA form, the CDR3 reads TGTGCCAGTAGTCCCCGTGTCGGGGGGCAAGGTCAGCCCCAGCATTTT. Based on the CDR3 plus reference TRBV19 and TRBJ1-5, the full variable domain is DGGITQSPKYLFRKEGQNVTLSCEQNLNHDAMYWYRQDPGQGLRLIYYSQIVNDFQKGDIAEGYSVSREKKESFPLTVTSAQKNPTAFYLCASSPRVGGQGQPQHFGDGTRLSIL.